Listed below are T cell receptor beta chains from one sample, sequenced in a study of technical replicates of blood from a few donors. Sequenced by immunoSEQ multiplex PCR; TCRdb stores in-frame clones only, minus some. The sample records fewer than 100,000 clones, around 96% being singletons. The sequenced sample was T cells isolated from PBMCs. The receptor set was obtained from a human donor in good health. Both conserved end residues are part of each CDR3. The D gene is left open where the match is weak. Expanded clones are given a class, and other clones once, few, many or no size at all.

v_call,j_call,d_call,clone_size,cdr3_nt,cdr3_aa
TRBV6-1,TRBJ1-1,NA,NA,TGTGCCAGCAGCTTTACAGGGAACACTGAAGCTTTCTTT,CASSFTGNTEAFF
TRBV28,TRBJ1-3,NA,NA,TGTGCCAGCAGTGGCAGGGGACCCTCTGGAAACACCATATATTTT,CASSGRGPSGNTIYF
TRBV9,TRBJ2-3,TRBD1,NA,TGTGCCAGCAGCGTAGAAGGAACCGGGACAGCCCTTACAGATACGCAGTATTTT,CASSVEGTGTALTDTQYF
TRBV19,TRBJ2-1,TRBD2,NA,TGTGCCAGTAGTCCTACTAGCGGATACAATGAGCAGTTCTTC,CASSPTSGYNEQFF
TRBV12-5,TRBJ2-5,TRBD2,NA,TGTGCTAGTGGTCCTAGGGGAGGGGAGACCCAGTACTTC,CASGPRGGETQYF
TRBV29-1,TRBJ2-2,TRBD1,NA,TGCAGCGTGGTAGTAGGACAGGGCACCGGGGAGCTGTTTTTT,CSVVVGQGTGELFF
TRBV14,TRBJ2-7,TRBD2,NA,TGTGCCAGCAATTTTCTAGCGGGTAACGAGCAGTACTTC,CASNFLAGNEQYF
TRBV5-1,TRBJ2-7,TRBD1,NA,TGCGCCAGCAGCTTGGAAGGACAGGGGCTCGACGAGCAGTACTTC,CASSLEGQGLDEQYF
TRBV15,TRBJ2-1,TRBD2,NA,TGTGCCACCAGCGAAGTATTAGCGGGTCTTGTTAATGAGCAGTTCTTC,CATSEVLAGLVNEQFF
TRBV5-1,TRBJ1-1,NA,NA,TGCGCCAGCAGTCTGGCGGACACTGAAGCTTTCTTT,CASSLADTEAFF
TRBV19,TRBJ1-1,NA,NA,TGTGCCAGTACACTAGTAGGGCACTTGAACACTGAAGCTTTCTTT,CASTLVGHLNTEAFF
TRBV10-3,TRBJ2-1,NA,few,TGTGCCATCAGTGCCGTAGGGGCGGTAACCGATGAGCAGTTCTTC,CAISAVGAVTDEQFF
TRBV30,TRBJ1-3,NA,NA,TGTGCCTGGAGTGTCCTCGGGTTGCAAGGAAACACCATATATTTT,CAWSVLGLQGNTIYF
TRBV7-3,TRBJ2-7,TRBD1,NA,TGTGCCAGCAGCTCATGGGACAGTCCCTACGAGCAGTACTTC,CASSSWDSPYEQYF
TRBV29-1,TRBJ2-7,TRBD1,NA,TGCAGCGTTGATCAGGGGGCCTACGAGCAGTACTTC,CSVDQGAYEQYF
TRBV7-2,TRBJ2-7,TRBD2,once,TGTGCCAGCAGCCTACTAGCGGGAGCCTACGAGCAGTACTTC,CASSLLAGAYEQYF
TRBV19,TRBJ2-3,NA,NA,TGTGCCAGTAGTATTAACGGAGCAGATACGCAGTATTTT,CASSINGADTQYF
TRBV11-2,TRBJ2-7,NA,NA,TGTGCCAGCAGCGCGGAGTACGGATTCTCCTACGAGCAGTACTTC,CASSAEYGFSYEQYF
TRBV11-2,TRBJ1-1,NA,few,TGTGCCAGCAGCTTAGGACTGCTGAACACTGAAGCTTTCTTT,CASSLGLLNTEAFF
TRBV7-7,TRBJ2-3,TRBD2,NA,TGTGCTAGCAGCCCACTAGCGGGAGGCACAGATACGCAGTATTTT,CASSPLAGGTDTQYF
TRBV4-3,TRBJ2-1,NA,NA,TGCGCCAGCAGCCATTCCCGTCACACCTTCAATGAGCAGTTCTTC,CASSHSRHTFNEQFF
TRBV9,TRBJ2-2,TRBD2,NA,TGTGCCAGCAGCATAACTTTTAGCGGGAGGTCCGGGGAGCTGTTTTTT,CASSITFSGRSGELFF
TRBV12-5,TRBJ1-1,NA,NA,TGTGCTAGTGGTCCGCCCAGGCGGAACACTGAAGCTTTCTTT,CASGPPRRNTEAFF
TRBV14,TRBJ1-4,NA,NA,TGTGCCAGCAGCCAAGATCTGGGGGGAAAACTGTTTTTT,CASSQDLGGKLFF